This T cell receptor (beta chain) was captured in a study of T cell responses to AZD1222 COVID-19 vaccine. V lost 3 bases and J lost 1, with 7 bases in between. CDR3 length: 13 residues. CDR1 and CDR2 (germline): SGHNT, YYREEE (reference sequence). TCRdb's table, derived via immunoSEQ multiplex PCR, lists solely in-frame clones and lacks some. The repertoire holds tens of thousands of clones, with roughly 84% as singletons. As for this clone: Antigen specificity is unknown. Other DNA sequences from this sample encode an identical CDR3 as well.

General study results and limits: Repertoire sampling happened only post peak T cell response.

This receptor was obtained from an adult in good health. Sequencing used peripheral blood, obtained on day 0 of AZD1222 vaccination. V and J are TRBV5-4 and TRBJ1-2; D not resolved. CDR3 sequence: CASSSDGNYGYTF. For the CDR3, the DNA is TGTGCCAGCAGCTCGGACGGTAACTATGGCTACACCTTC.